Included here is one T cell receptor beta chain sequence, with context. Its antigen is unknown. The sample is drawn from a study of shared clonotypes between healthy human individuals. General observations from the study: In general, naive subsets displayed greater estimated richness than memory subsets did. Against clonotypes common to all four donors, non-shared ones had lower generation probabilities.

Here immunoSEQ multiplex PCR was the method, and the copy in TCRdb shows in-frame clones only, minus some. The sample lists roughly 650,000 clones, 95% to 97% occurring once. Naive CD8 populations comprised CD45RO-negative cells positively selected for CCR7, excluding terminally differentiated effector memory CD45RA+ cells. Germline V gene data show CDR1 as MDHEN and CDR2 as SYDVKM. V lost 7 bases to trimming and J lost 0 bases, with 13 bases between them. This CDR3 is 15 amino acids long. The chain has TRBV28 and TRBJ1-5, with D hard to call. The source is a woman in her twenties or thirties in good health. The source material was naive CD8+ T cells sorted from blood. The CDR3: CASNEAVYSNQPQHF. CDR3 sequence (DNA): TGTGCCAGCAACGAAGCGGTATATAGCAATCAGCCCCAGCATTTT. The entire variable domain, with the rest obtained from reference TRBV28 and TRBJ1-5, is as follows: DVKVTQSSRYLVKRTGEKVFLECVQDMDHENMFWYRQDPGLGLRLIYFSYDVKMKEKGDIPEGYSVSREKKERFSLILESASTNQTSMYLCASNEAVYSNQPQHFGDGTRLSIL.